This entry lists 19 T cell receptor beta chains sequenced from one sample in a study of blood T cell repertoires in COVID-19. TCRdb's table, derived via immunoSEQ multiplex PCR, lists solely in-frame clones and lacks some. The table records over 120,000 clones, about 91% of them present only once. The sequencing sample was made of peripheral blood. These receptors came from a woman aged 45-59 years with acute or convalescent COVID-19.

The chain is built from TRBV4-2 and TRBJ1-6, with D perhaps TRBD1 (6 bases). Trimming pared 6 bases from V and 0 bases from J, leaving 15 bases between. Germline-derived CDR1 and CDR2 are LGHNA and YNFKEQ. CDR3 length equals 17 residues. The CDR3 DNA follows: TGTGCCAGCAGTACGGGACACCCGAGCTCCTATAATTCACCCCTCCACTTT. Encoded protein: CASSTGHPSSYNSPLHF.

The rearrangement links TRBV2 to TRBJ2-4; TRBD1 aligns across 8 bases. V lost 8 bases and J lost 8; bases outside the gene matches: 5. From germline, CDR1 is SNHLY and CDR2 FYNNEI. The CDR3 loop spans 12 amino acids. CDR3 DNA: TGTGCCAGCCGGACAGGGAGAGACATTCAGTACTTC. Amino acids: CASRTGRDIQYF.

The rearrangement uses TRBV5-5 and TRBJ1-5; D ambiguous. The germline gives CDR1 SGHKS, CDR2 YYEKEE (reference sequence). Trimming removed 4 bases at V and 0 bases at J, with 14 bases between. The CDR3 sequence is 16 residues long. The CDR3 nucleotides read TGTGCCAGCAGCCGATCCTATAGCAATAGCAATCAGCCCCAGCATTTT. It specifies CASSRSYSNSNQPQHF.

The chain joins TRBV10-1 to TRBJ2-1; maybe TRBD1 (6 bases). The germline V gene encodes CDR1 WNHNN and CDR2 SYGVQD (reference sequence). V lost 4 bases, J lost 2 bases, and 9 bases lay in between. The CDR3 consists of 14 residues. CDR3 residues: CASSVEGAYNEQFF. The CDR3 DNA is TGCGCCAGCAGTGTAGAGGGGGCCTACAATGAGCAGTTCTTC.

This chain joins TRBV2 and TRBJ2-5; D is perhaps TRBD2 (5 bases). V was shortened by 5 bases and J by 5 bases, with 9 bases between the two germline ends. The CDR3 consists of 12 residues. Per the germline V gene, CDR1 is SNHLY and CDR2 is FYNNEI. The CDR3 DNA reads TGTGCCAGCAGTTCCTGGGAGGAGACCCAGTACTTC. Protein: CASSSWEETQYF. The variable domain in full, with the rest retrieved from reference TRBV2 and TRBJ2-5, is EPEVTQTPSHQVTQMGQEVILRCVPISNHLYFYWYRQILGQKVEFLVSFYNNEISEKSEIFDDQFSVERPDGSNFTLKIRSTKLEDSAMYFCASSSWEETQYFGPGTRLLVL.

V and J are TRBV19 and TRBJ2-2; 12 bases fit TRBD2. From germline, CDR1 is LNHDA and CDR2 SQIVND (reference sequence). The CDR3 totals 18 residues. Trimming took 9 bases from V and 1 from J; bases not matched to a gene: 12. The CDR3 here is CASYSVRLAGENTGELFF. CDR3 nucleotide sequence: TGTGCCAGCTACTCCGTCCGACTAGCGGGAGAGAACACCGGGGAGCTGTTTTTT. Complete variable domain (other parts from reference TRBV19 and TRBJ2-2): DGGITQSPKYLFRKEGQNVTLSCEQNLNHDAMYWYRQDPGQGLRLIYYSQIVNDFQKGDIAEGYSVSREKKESFPLTVTSAQKNPTAFYLCASYSVRLAGENTGELFFGEGSRLTVL.

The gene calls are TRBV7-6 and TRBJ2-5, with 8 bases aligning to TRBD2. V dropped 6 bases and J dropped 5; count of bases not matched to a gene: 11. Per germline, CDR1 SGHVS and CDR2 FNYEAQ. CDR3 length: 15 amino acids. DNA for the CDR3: TGTGCCAGCAGTCAACCTGCTAGCGGGCCGGAGACCCAGTACTTC. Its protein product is CASSQPASGPETQYF.

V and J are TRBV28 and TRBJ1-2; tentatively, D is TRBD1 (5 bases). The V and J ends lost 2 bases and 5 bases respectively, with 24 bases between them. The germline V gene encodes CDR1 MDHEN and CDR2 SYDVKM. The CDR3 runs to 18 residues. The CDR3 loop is CASSLQRGRVPLTYGYTF. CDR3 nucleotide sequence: TGTGCCAGCAGTTTACAACGAGGCAGGGTCCCTTTGACTTATGGCTACACCTTC.

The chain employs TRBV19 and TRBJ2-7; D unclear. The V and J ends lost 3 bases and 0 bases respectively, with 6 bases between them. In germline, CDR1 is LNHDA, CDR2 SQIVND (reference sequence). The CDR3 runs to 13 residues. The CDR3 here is CASSIQASYEQYF. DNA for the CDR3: TGTGCCAGTAGTATCCAGGCCTCCTACGAGCAGTACTTC.

The CDR3 sequence is CATSDFGREAFF. The DNA of the CDR3 is TGTGCCACCAGTGATTTCGGGAGGGAAGCTTTCTTT. The chain joins TRBV24-1 to TRBJ1-1; D remains unclear. The germline gives CDR1 KGHDR, CDR2 SFDVKD. This CDR3 has 12 residues. Trimming cost V 1 base and J 8 bases, with 7 bases left between them.

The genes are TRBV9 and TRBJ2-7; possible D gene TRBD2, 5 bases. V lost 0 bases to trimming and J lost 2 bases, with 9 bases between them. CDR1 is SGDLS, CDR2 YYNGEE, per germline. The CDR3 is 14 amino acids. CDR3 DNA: TGTGCCAGCAGCGTAGGTTCCGGGACCTACGAGCAGTACTTC. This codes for CASSVGSGTYEQYF.

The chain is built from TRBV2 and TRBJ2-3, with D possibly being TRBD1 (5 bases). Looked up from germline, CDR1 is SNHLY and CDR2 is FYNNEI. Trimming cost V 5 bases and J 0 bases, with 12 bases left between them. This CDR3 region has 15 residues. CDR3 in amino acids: CASSPGRGSTDTQYF. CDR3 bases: TGTGCCAGCAGTCCGGGTAGGGGTAGCACAGATACGCAGTATTTT. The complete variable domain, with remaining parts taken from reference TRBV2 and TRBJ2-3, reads EPEVTQTPSHQVTQMGQEVILRCVPISNHLYFYWYRQILGQKVEFLVSFYNNEISEKSEIFDDQFSVERPDGSNFTLKIRSTKLEDSAMYFCASSPGRGSTDTQYFGPGTRLTVL.

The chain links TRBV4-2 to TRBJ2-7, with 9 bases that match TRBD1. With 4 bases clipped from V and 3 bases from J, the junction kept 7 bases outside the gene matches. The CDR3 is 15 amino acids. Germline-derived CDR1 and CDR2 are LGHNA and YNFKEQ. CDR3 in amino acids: CASSRLGQGGYEQYF. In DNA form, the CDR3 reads TGTGCCAGCAGCCGACTGGGACAGGGTGGCTACGAGCAGTACTTC.

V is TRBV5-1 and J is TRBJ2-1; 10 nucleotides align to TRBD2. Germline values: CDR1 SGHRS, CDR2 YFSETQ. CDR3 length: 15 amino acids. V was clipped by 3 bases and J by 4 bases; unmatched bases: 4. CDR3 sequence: CASSYRTSGYNEQFF. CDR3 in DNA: TGCGCCAGCAGCTACAGGACTAGCGGTTACAATGAGCAGTTCTTC.

CDR3 amino acids: CATSGVDRGGNQPQHF. CDR3 nucleotides: TGTGCCACCAGTGGGGTGGACAGGGGAGGCAATCAGCCCCAGCATTTT. The genes are TRBV24-1 and TRBJ1-5; TRBD1 agrees at 9 bases. There are 16 residues in the CDR3. Germline lookup yields CDR1 KGHDR and CDR2 SFDVKD. The V and J ends lost 5 bases and 2 bases, in that order; junction bases with no gene match: 6.

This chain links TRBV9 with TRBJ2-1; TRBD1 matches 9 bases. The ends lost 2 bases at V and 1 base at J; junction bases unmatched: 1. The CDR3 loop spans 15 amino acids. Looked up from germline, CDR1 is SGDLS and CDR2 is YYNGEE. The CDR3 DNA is TGTGCCAGCAGCGTGGACAGGGGATCCTACAATGAGCAGTTCTTC. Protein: CASSVDRGSYNEQFF.

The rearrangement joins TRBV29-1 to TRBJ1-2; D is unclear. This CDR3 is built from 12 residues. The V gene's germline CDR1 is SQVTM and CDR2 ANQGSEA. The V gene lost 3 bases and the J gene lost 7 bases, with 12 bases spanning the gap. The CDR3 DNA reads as TGCAGCGTTGATGGCCCTCGGGGTGGCTACACCTTC. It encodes CSVDGPRGGYTF.

Here the CDR3 reads CASSMSGHSDYGQYF. Written as DNA, the CDR3 is TGTGCCAGTAGTATGTCCGGACACTCGGACTATGGACAGTACTTC. The chain employs TRBV19 and TRBJ2-7; weak D call: TRBD2 (6 bases). The V gene's germline CDR1 is LNHDA and CDR2 SQIVND (reference sequence). CDR3 length: 15 amino acids. Trimming shortened V by 3 bases and J by 10 bases, and 22 bases separated the two germline ends.

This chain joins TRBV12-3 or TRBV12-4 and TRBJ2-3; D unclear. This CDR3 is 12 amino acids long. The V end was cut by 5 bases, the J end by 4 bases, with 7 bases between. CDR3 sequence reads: CASSPPADTQYF. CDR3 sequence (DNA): TGTGCCAGCAGTCCCCCAGCAGATACGCAGTATTTT.